These T cell receptor beta chains were read from a single sample in a study of T cells after yellow fever vaccination. In TCRdb, the 5' RACE reads were re-called with MiXCR into one record per CDR3 protein. This table holds around 310,000 distinct CDR3 sequences, 3% to 4.5% found once. This material consisted of PBMCs, taken 5 days after the yellow fever booster vaccination. The receptors were gathered from a man aged 18 to 35 who received the YFV17D yellow fever vaccine. Each CDR3 is given with its conserved first and last residue. A D gene is named only where the DNA matches it firmly. Size is omitted from some rows. Given values are once, few, many or a class for expanded clones.

v_call,j_call,d_call,clone_size,cdr3_aa,cdr3_nt
TRBV5-1,TRBJ2-2,-,-,CASCLSITTGELFF,TGCGCCAGCTGCTTGTCTATTACTACCGGGGAGCTGTTTTTT
TRBV18,TRBJ2-5,-,many,CASSPPGQETQYF,TGTGCCAGCTCACCACCAGGACAAGAGACCCAGTACTTC
TRBV4-3,TRBJ2-1,-,many,CASSGAFGSSYNEQFF,TGCGCCAGCAGCGGAGCCTTCGGCAGCTCCTACAATGAGCAGTTCTTC
TRBV5-5,TRBJ2-1,-,many,CASSPDGWNSYNEQFF,TGTGCCAGCAGCCCCGACGGATGGAATTCCTACAATGAGCAGTTCTTC
TRBV6-5,TRBJ2-3,-,-,CASSYLVEGGTDTQYF,TGTGCCAGCAGTTACCTCGTGGAAGGGGGCACAGATACGCAGTATTTT
TRBV10-3,TRBJ2-2,TRBD1,-,CAISESGQVNTGELFF,TGTGCCATCAGTGAATCCGGACAGGTTAACACCGGGGAGCTGTTTTTT
TRBV29-1,TRBJ1-2,-,-,CSVDATDNYGYTF,TGCAGCGTTGACGCGACCGACAACTATGGCTACACCTTC
TRBV5-6,TRBJ2-7,-,-,CASSFGAYYEQYF,TGTGCCAGCAGCTTCGGGGCCTACTACGAGCAGTACTTC
TRBV7-9,TRBJ2-6,TRBD1,-,CASSISGTGVANVLTF,TGTGCCAGCAGCATATCAGGGACAGGGGTAGCCAACGTCCTGACTTTC
TRBV4-2,TRBJ2-5,-,many,CASSQDSPPGRGQETQYF,TGTGCCAGCAGCCAAGATTCCCCCCCGGGACGGGGACAAGAGACCCAGTACTTC
TRBV20-1,TRBJ2-1,-,many,CSAPIRATYNEQFF,TGCAGTGCCCCTATCAGGGCGACCTACAATGAGCAGTTCTTC
TRBV5-4,TRBJ1-2,-,few,CASSTVTSDGYTF,TGTGCCAGCAGCACAGTAACCTCCGATGGCTACACCTTC
TRBV10-3,TRBJ1-1,-,-,CAISESLTEAFF,TGTGCCATCAGTGAGTCGCTGACTGAAGCTTTCTTT
TRBV7-9,TRBJ1-1,-,few,CASSLVGSGSEAFF,TGTGCCAGCTCTCTAGTGGGGTCGGGTTCTGAAGCTTTCTTT
TRBV20-1,TRBJ1-2,-,-,CSASGRGAYGNTF,TGCAGTGCTAGTGGCAGGGGAGCCTATGGCAACACCTTC
TRBV6-2/TRBV6-3,TRBJ2-1,-,-,CASSYLWVGQGNYNEQFF,TGTGCCAGCAGTTATTTATGGGTGGGGCAGGGGAATTACAATGAGCAGTTCTTC
TRBV19,TRBJ2-1,TRBD2,few,CASSMGTSGAWFF,TGTGCCAGTAGTATGGGAACTAGCGGTGCTTGGTTCTTC
TRBV29-1,TRBJ2-7,-,few,CSVVGHRSYEQYF,TGCAGCGTTGTGGGTCACCGATCCTACGAGCAGTACTTC
TRBV20-1,TRBJ1-4,-,many,CSARAGGTNEKLFF,TGCAGTGCTAGAGCGGGAGGAACTAATGAAAAACTGTTTTTT
TRBV28,TRBJ2-3,-,many,CASSIGATGDTQYF,TGTGCCAGCAGTATCGGGGCAACGGGGGATACGCAGTATTTT
TRBV5-1,TRBJ2-4,TRBD1,-,CASSRTGGLSIQYF,TGCGCCAGCTCCCGGACAGGGGGGCTAAGCATTCAGTACTTC
TRBV20-1,TRBJ2-1,TRBD2,few,CSASTSAGASYNEQFF,TGCAGTGCTTCTACGTCAGCGGGGGCCTCCTACAATGAGCAGTTCTTC